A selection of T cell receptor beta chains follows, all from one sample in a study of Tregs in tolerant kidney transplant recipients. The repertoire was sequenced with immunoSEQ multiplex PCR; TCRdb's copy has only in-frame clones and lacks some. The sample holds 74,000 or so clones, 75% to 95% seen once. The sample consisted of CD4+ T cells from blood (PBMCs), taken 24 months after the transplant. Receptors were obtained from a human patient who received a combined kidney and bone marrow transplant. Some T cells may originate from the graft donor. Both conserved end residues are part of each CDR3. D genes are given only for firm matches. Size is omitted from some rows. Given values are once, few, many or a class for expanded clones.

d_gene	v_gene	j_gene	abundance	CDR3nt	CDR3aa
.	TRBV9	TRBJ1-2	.	TGTGCCAGCAGCGTATCAACCAGCTCAGGGGCTCAAAACTATGGCTACACCTTC	CASSVSTSSGAQNYGYTF
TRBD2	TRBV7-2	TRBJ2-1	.	TGTGCCAGCAGCTTACTCCATGGGACTAGCGGAAACAATGAGCAGTTCTTC	CASSLLHGTSGNNEQFF
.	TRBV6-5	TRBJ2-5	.	TGTGCCAGCAGTTACATGGCGGCACAAGAGACCCAGTACTTC	CASSYMAAQETQYF
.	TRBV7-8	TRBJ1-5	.	TGTGCCAGCTCAAGCACAGGGTATCAACAGCCCCAGCATTTT	CASSSTGYQQPQHF
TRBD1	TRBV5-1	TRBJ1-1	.	TGCGCCAGCAGCGTCGACAGGGGGAAGACTGAAGCTTTCTTT	CASSVDRGKTEAFF
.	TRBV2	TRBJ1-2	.	TGTGCCAGCAGTGATGGCTCAGGGAACTATGGCTACACCTTC	CASSDGSGNYGYTF
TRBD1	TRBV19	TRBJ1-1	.	TGTGCCAGTAGTATAACAGGACAGGGCTTCCCGGACACTGAAGCTTTCTTT	CASSITGQGFPDTEAFF
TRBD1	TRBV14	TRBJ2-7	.	TGTGCCAGCAGCCAAGTAGAGACAGGGTTTGACGAGCAGTACTTC	CASSQVETGFDEQYF
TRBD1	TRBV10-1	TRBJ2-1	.	TGCGCCAGCAGTGGGAAGGACAGGGCGAGAACTCTTTACAATGAGCAGTTCTTC	CASSGKDRARTLYNEQFF
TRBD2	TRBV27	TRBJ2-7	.	TGTGCCAGCAGCCTTACTGGGACTAGCGGGTTCTACGAGCAGTACTTC	CASSLTGTSGFYEQYF
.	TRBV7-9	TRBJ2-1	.	TGTGCCAGCAGCTCAGTAGGGGAACATGAGCAGTTCTTC	CASSSVGEHEQFF
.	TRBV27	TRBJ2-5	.	TGTGCCAGCAGTCGCCAGGGATACCAAGAGACCCAGTACTTC	CASSRQGYQETQYF
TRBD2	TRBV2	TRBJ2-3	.	TGTGCCAGCAACGCGGGGGGGGATGGCACAGATACGCAGTATTTT	CASNAGGDGTDTQYF
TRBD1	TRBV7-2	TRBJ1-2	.	TGTGCCAGCAGCGCTAGACAGGGGAGGAGTGATGGCTACACCTTC	CASSARQGRSDGYTF
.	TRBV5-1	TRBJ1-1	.	TGCGCCAGCAGCTACCAAGGAGGCGGGGTATTAGCTGAAGCTTTCTTT	CASSYQGGGVLAEAFF
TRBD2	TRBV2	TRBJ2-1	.	TGTGCCGGGCGGGGGAGCAGACTAACCTACAATGAGCAGTTCTTC	CAGRGSRLTYNEQFF
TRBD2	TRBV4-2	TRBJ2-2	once	TGTGCCAGCAGCCTAGCCTTCGGGACTAGCGCCGGGGAGCTGTTTTTT	CASSLAFGTSAGELFF
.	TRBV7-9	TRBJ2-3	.	TGTGCCAGCAGCCCACAGGGTTACGGCACAGATACGCAGTATTTT	CASSPQGYGTDTQYF
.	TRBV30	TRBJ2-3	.	TGTGCCTGTTCCCGAGGGAGCAGCTCAGATACGCAGTATTTT	CACSRGSSSDTQYF
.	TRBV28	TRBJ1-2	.	TGTGCCAGCAAAAAGAGCTATGGCTACACCTTC	CASKKSYGYTF
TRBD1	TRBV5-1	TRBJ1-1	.	TGCGCCAGCAGCTTGCGGACAGGGGGTTCTGAAGCTTTCTTT	CASSLRTGGSEAFF
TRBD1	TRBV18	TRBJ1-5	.	TGTGCCAGCTCAAAGGGCTGGACACAGGGGTCCCAGGTTGGATCCCAGCATTTT	CASSKGWTQGSQVGSQHF
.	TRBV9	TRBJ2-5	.	TGTGCCACCCTCCAACCCCCAGACTCAGTCTGCCAAGAGACCCAGTACTTC	CATLQPPDSVCQETQYF
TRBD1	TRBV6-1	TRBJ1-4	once	TGTGCCAGCAATGCTGACAGGGTTAATGAAAAACTGTTTTTT	CASNADRVNEKLFF
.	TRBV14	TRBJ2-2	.	TGTGCCAGCAGCCCCCAATCAAACACCGGGGAGCTGTTTTTT	CASSPQSNTGELFF
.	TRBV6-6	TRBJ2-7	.	TGTGCCAGCAGTTCCGGTTTTACCTACGAGCAGTACTTC	CASSSGFTYEQYF
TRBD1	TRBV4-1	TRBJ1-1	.	TGCGCCAGCAGCCCTTGGGACAGGGGAATTTGGAACACTGAAGCTTTCTTT	CASSPWDRGIWNTEAFF